The sequence of this TCR beta chain was determined in a study of identical twins (TCRdb year 2016). About the investigation overall: To test whether fetal clonotypes persist, the study used deep sequencing on TCR alpha and beta repertoires from monozygotic twins, unrelated adults of various ages, and cord blood. To rule out contamination, replicate twin experiments were performed at different times with different library preparation protocols.

This clonotype was counted ten times or more. No antigen is known for it. No much larger clone is present one base from it, and per-base qualities are unavailable. Libraries were made using 5' RACE. TCRdb lists the instrument as Illumina HiSeq 2000. A universal primer binding site was introduced by template switching, and a unique molecular identifier was present in the final cDNA, enabling accurate counting of TCR cDNA molecules. Specific primers in the conserved constant-segment region were used to synthesize first-strand cDNA for the TCR alpha and beta chains. To control for contamination, each cDNA library was double barcoded with a SMART-Mk sample barcode plus Illumina barcodes. TruSeq adapter sequences, together with Illumina sample barcodes, were added in two successive PCR steps. The TCR alpha and beta cDNA libraries were sequenced on the Illumina HiSeq platform using custom primers. On the study's bioinformatics: MiGEC was used to process raw reads and extract unique molecular identifiers, and MiXCR was used to find CDR3 positions. Recombination models were inferred per individual with the repgenHMM and IGoR tools using an EM algorithm. Shared clonotypes were analyzed with the tcR package in R, and sharing was normalized by the product of cloneset sizes. To study raw recombination without the effects of thymic and clonal selection, out-of-frame nonproductive sequences were analyzed. TCRdb passed the public sequencing reads through fastp at Q25 and MiXCR, retaining productive beta sequences. Identical CDR3 proteins give one entry, which carries the most common genes and DNA. The V and J calls here are based on TCRdb, not the publication. The sample table lists hundreds of thousands of distinct CDR3 sequences, about 20% of them with a count of one. The ten most abundant clones make up 13% of the sample.

Summary of the overall study and its limitations: Because the same donors could not be followed over many years, the conclusions relied on cross-sectional statistical analysis. Invariant T cells such as MAIT and iNKT could partly confound zero-insertion analyses, though diverse VJ usage argued against this for most clonotypes. Compared with coincidental sharing between unrelated individuals, out-of-frame TCR alpha sequences shared between twins had an excess of sequences with low generation probability. In beta out-of-frame sequences, excess twin sharing was weaker, because having fewer shared sequences lowered the signal-to-noise ratio. In monozygotic twins, out-of-frame TCR alpha sharing was systematically underestimated by recombination models, although the models agreed with sharing between unrelated individuals. Abundant cord blood beta clonotypes carried fewer insertions; young adult naive repertoires showed a weaker similar trend, while memory repertoires showed none.

Counted from cysteine to phenylalanine, this CDR3 has 16 amino acids. CDR3 DNA is the only sequence kept; it has 48 bases, read in frame from the first base. V is pared back by 5 bases and J by 2 bases, with 17 bases lying between the germline termini. Only healthy Caucasian donors were included. The twin cohort comprised three pairs of female monozygotic twins, all aged about 18 to 29 years. Peripheral blood mononuclear cells were the source from which RNA for the TCR libraries was isolated. These sequences were also reported in another study, on T cells expressing NK-cell markers. Reported in the second study: Fewer than ten donors provided sorted CD3+CD56+NKG2C+, CD3+CD56+NKG2C- and CD3+CD56-NKG2C+ T-cell subsets, whose TCR beta-chain repertoires were profiled. Seven of the eight sequenced donors were HCMV-seropositive and one was HCMV-seronegative. To restrict sorting to alphabetaTCR-expressing T cells, an anti-gammadeltaTCR antibody was added in several experiments. In over 5 donors, the dominant CD3+CD56+NKG2C+ clonotypes were among the top 10 CD8+ clonotypes and accounted for about 1.0-7.5% of CD8+ T cells. Those dominant clonotypes were again the most abundant among CD3+CD56-NKG2C+ cells in a few donors, at roughly 25-60.1%. Whether the expanded NKG2C-expressing T cell clones were specific for HCMV antigens was left unclear. The study sequenced eight donors, all healthy volunteers chosen at random: three men and five women. HCMV-specific IgG was detected in serum with a commercial ELISA kit to determine HCMV serostatus. For five to seven donors, bulk peripheral blood T-cell repertoires were also sequenced from unsorted PBMC. MIGEC was used to demultiplex reads and group reads by UMI, and MiTCR was used to assemble and quantify clonotypes. To remove erroneous sequences, TCR cDNA sequences were retained only when supported by two or more reads. The tcR package was used for downstream repertoire analysis, with clonotypes matched between fractions based on CDR3 nucleotide sequence plus V segment. VDJmatch was used to annotate antigen specificity against VDJdb, with one amino acid substitution in CDR3 allowed.

The chain is assembled from TRBV12-3 or TRBV12-4 and TRBJ2-3; tentative D gene TRBD1, with 6 bases matching. Sequenced input: PBMCs. This receptor was taken from a woman younger than 30 in good health. The bases read TGTGCCAGCAGTCCCGGCCTAGGGGGACCCACAGATACGCAGTATTTT. Protein translation: CASSPGLGGPTDTQYF.